This T cell receptor beta chain was recovered during a study of radiotherapy plus CTLA-4 blockade in lung cancer. Study-wide background: Among all patients, approximately 18% showed objective responses, while more than 25% had disease control.

Turning to this clone: Its cognate antigen is unknown.

Notes on the study in general: Clones derived from tumor TCRs expanded in blood after radiotherapy plus ipilimumab. The authors reported that early blood T cell clone dynamics, with interferon-beta, best predicted response.

Assay: immunoSEQ multiplex PCR; the TCRdb copy retains only in-frame clones and omits some. This table holds some 110,000 clones, 85% to 90% found once. The CDR3 contains 13 residues. The V end lost 1 base, the J end lost 3 bases, and 6 bases lay between the germline ends. Looked up from germline, CDR1 is SGHTA and CDR2 is FQGNSA. The sequences come from peripheral blood, collected from a patient treated with radiotherapy plus ipilimumab. The rearrangement uses TRBV7-2 and TRBJ1-1; a possible D gene is TRBD1 (5 bases). This clonotype originated in a human donor with non-small cell lung cancer that progressed on radiotherapy plus ipilimumab. Some clones in this sample may be carry-over from other donors' samples. CDR3 sequence: CASSLVRDTEAFF. The CDR3 region has the DNA TGTGCCAGCAGCTTAGTCAGGGACACTGAAGCTTTCTTT.